This T cell receptor beta chain is drawn from a study of cytomegalovirus exposure and HLA in healthy donors. The CDR3 is made up of 15 amino acids. Germline V gene sequence: CDR1 SGHRS, CDR2 YFSETQ. V shed 4 bases and J shed 5 bases, with 19 bases lying between them. The primer mix had 60 Vbeta and 13 Jbeta primers. Libraries were prepared by immunoSEQ multiplex PCR; TCRdb keeps only in-frame clonotypes and omits some of them. The sample has 110,000 or so clones, over 65% seen once. This rearrangement joins TRBV5-1 to TRBJ2-7; tentative D call: TRBD1 (6 bases). Sequencing was performed on PBMCs. This clonotype was obtained from a woman in her thirties in good health and CMV-seropositive. Written as DNA, the CDR3 is TGCGCCAGCAGCCCCGGCGGCGAGGGGGTGGACGAGCAGTACTTC. This codes for CASSPGGEGVDEQYF.